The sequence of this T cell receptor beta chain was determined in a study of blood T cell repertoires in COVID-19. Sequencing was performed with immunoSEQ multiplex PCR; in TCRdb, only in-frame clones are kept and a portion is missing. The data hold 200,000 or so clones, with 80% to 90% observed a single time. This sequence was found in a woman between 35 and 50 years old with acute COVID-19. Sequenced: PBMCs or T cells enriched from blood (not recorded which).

DNA for the CDR3: TGTGCCAGCACCCTGGACAGTTATAGCAATCAGCCCCAGCATTTT. Translated: CASTLDSYSNQPQHF. The V call is TRBV28, the J call TRBJ1-5, with a weak D call TRBD1 (6 bases). The CDR3 contains 15 residues. Trimming cost V 7 bases and J 0 bases, with 13 bases left between them. The germline gives CDR1 MDHEN, CDR2 SYDVKM.